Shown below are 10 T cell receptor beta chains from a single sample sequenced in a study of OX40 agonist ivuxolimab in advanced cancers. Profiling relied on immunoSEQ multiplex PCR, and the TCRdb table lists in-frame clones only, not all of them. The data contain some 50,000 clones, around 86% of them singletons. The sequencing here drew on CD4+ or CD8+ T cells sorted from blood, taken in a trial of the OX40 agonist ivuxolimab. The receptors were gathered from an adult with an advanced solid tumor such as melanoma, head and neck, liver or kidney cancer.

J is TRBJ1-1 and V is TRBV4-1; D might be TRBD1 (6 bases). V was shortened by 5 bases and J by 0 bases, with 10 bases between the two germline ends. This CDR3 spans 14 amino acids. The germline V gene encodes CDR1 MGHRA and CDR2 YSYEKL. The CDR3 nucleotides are TGCGCCAGCAGCACTACAGGGATGAACACTGAAGCTTTCTTT. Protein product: CASSTTGMNTEAFF.

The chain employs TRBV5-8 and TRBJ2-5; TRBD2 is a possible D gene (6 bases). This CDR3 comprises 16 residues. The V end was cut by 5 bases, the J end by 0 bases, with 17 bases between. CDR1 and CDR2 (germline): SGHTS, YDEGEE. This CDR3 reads CASRHLRRGNQETQYF. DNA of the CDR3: TGTGCCAGCAGACATCTTCGTCGGGGGAACCAAGAGACCCAGTACTTC.

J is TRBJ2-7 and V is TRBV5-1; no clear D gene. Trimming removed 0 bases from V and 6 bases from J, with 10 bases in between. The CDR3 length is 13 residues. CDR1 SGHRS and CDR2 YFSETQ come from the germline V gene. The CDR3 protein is CASSLDTHREQYF. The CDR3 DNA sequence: TGCGCCAGCAGCTTGGACACGCACCGCGAGCAGTACTTC.

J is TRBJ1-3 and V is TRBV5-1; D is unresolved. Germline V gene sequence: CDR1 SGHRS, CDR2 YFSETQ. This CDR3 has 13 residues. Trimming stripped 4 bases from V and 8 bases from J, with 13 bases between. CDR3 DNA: TGCGCCAGCAGCCTGAATGGTCCAGACACCATATATTTT. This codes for CASSLNGPDTIYF.

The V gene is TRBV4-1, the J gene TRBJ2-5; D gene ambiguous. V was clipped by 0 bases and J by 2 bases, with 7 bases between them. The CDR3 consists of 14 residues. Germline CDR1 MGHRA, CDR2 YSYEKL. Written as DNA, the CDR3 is TGCGCCAGCAGCCAAGATGCCTATCAAGAGACCCAGTACTTC. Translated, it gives CASSQDAYQETQYF.

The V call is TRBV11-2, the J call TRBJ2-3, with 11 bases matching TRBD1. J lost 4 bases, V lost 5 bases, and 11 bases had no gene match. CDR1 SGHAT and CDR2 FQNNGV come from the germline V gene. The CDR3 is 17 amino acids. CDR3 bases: TGTGCCAGCAGCCCTAGGCCCGGGACAGGGGGTGCAGATACGCAGTATTTT. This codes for CASSPRPGTGGADTQYF.

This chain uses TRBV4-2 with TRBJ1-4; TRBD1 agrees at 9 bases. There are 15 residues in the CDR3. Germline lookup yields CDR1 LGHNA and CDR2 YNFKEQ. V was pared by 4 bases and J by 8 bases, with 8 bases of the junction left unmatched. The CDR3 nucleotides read TGTGCCAGCAGCCGACCCGGGACAGGGAACGAAAAACTGTTTTTT. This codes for CASSRPGTGNEKLFF.

CDR3 protein: CASRRTGTTGELFF. The CDR3, as DNA: TGTGCCAGCAGAAGGACAGGAACTACCGGGGAGCTGTTTTTT. The rearrangement links TRBV6-1 to TRBJ2-2, with 7 bases identical to TRBD1. Unmatched junction bases numbered 6, after V lost 6 bases and J lost 5 bases. This CDR3 comprises 14 residues. Germline CDR1 is MNHNS and CDR2 is SASEGT.

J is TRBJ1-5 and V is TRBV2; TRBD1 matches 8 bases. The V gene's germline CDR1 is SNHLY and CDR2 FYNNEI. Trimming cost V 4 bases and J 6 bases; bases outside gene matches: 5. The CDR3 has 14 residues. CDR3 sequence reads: CASSADRVVQPQHF. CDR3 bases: TGTGCCAGCAGTGCGGACAGGGTGGTTCAGCCCCAGCATTTT.

The CDR3 bases are TGCGCCAGCAGCGGGGTCCCGAACACTGAAGCTTTCTTT. The encoded protein is CASSGVPNTEAFF. The J gene is TRBJ1-1, the V gene TRBV10-1, with unresolved D. The germline V gene encodes CDR1 WNHNN and CDR2 SYGVQD (reference sequence). CDR3 length equals 13 residues. V was pared by 6 bases and J by 1 base, with 9 bases between.